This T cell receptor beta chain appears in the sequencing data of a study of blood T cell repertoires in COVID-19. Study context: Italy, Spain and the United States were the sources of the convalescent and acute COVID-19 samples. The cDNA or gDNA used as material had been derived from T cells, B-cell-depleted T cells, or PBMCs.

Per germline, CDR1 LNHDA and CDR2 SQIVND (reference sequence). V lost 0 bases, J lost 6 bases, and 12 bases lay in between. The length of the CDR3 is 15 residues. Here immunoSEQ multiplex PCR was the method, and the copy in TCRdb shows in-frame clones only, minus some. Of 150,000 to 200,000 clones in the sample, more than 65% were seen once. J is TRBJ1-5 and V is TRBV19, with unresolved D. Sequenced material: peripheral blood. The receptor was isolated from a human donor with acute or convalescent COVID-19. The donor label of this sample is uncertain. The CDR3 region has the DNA TGTGCCAGTAGTATAGAGGCGGGAGTCGGTCAGCCCCAGCATTTT. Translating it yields CASSIEAGVGQPQHF. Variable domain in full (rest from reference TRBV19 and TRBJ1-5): DGGITQSPKYLFRKEGQNVTLSCEQNLNHDAMYWYRQDPGQGLRLIYYSQIVNDFQKGDIAEGYSVSREKKESFPLTVTSAQKNPTAFYLCASSIEAGVGQPQHFGDGTRLSIL.